What follows describes a single T cell receptor beta chain. This sample was included in a study of shared clonotypes between healthy human individuals. Looking at the study overall: The study enrolled a couple of women and three men aged 18 to 49.

Sequenced by immunoSEQ multiplex PCR; TCRdb stores in-frame clones only, minus some. The sample holds 2 million to 2.5 million clones, under 97% seen once. The receptor was isolated from a man younger than 35 in good health. The sample was naive CD4+ T cells sorted from blood. Subset specified: CD45RA+ positively selected.

CDR3 coding DNA: TGTGCCAGCAGCGCTACCGGGGGTGGGGTCGTAAAACTGTTTTTT. Translated: CASSATGGGVVKLFF. The chain couples TRBV7-2 to TRBJ1-4; perhaps TRBD1 as D (5 bases). Germline V gene data show CDR1 as SGHTA and CDR2 as FQGNSA. This CDR3 has 15 amino acids. V was pared by 5 bases and J by 10 bases, with 20 bases between.